The 13 T cell receptor beta chains below come from one sample, sequenced in a study of patients and donors after allogeneic stem cell transplantation. One entry per CDR3 protein, called by TCRdb with MiXCR from the RT-PCR reads. The data contain 200,000 to 250,000 distinct CDR3 sequences, 38% of them singletons. The sequencing input was blood, either unsorted or a sorted T cell fraction (not recorded which). Receptors were obtained from a human donor who was either an allogeneic HSCT recipient or a stem cell or donor lymphocyte infusion donor (not recorded which). It is not recorded whose cells these are; they may come from a transplant donor.

The chain couples TRBV20-1 to TRBJ2-7; 8 nucleotides match TRBD1. The CDR3 totals 13 residues. CDR1 and CDR2 (germline): DFQATT, SNEGSKA (reference sequence). With V trimmed by 5 bases and J by 5 bases, 8 bases remained unmatched. The CDR3, as DNA: TGCAGTGCTGGACAGGGTTTCTTCCACGAGCAGTACTTC. Translated: CSAGQGFFHEQYF.

This chain connects TRBV29-1 to TRBJ2-1; the D gene is possibly TRBD1 (5 bases). This CDR3 contains 13 residues. Germline V lookup: CDR1 SQVTM, CDR2 ANQGSEA. V was pared by 7 bases and J by 5 bases, with 15 bases between. The DNA for the CDR3 is TGCAGCGGCTGGGGCGGCGGACACAATGAGCAGTTCTTC. As protein: CSGWGGGHNEQFF.

This clonotype has just a few counts. The chain employs TRBV27 and TRBJ1-6; TRBD1 matches at 8 bases. V was pared by 3 bases and J by 8 bases, with 12 bases of the junction left unmatched. CDR3 length equals 17 residues. Germline V gene lookup returns CDR1 MNHEY and CDR2 SMNVEV (reference sequence). The CDR3 DNA follows: TGTGCCAGCAGTTTTCTGCAGGGGGCTCTCGTTCATTCACCCCTCCACTTT. It encodes CASSFLQGALVHSPLHF.

The chain joins TRBV3-1 to TRBJ1-1, with unresolved D. Per the germline V gene, CDR1 is LGHDT and CDR2 is YNNKEL (reference sequence). This CDR3 comprises 15 residues. V lost 0 bases, J lost 1 base, and 9 bases lay in between. The CDR3 region has the DNA TGTGCCAGCAGCCAAGAGAGAGTAGCGAACACTGAAGCTTTCTTT. Encoded protein: CASSQERVANTEAFF.

The genes are TRBV3-1 and TRBJ2-7; 8 nucleotides align to TRBD2. Trimming at V came to 8 bases and at J to 5 bases, leaving 8 bases not matched to a gene. The CDR3 runs to 13 residues. Germline lookup yields CDR1 LGHDT and CDR2 YNNKEL (reference sequence). CDR3 sequence: CASSKRGYNEQYF. The CDR3 DNA follows: TGTGCCAGCTCCAAGCGGGGGTACAACGAGCAGTACTTC.

The chain combines TRBV15 with TRBJ2-4; TRBD1 aligns across 7 bases. CDR3 length equals 13 residues. Trimming took 1 base from V and 9 from J; bases not matched to a gene: 3. Germline lookup yields CDR1 LNHNV and CDR2 YYDKDF (reference sequence). The CDR3 nucleotides read TGTGCCACCAGCAGAGGGGACAGAGGCATTCAGTACTTC. This gives the protein CATSRGDRGIQYF.

J is TRBJ1-5 and V is TRBV6-2 or TRBV6-3; TRBD1 might be the D (5 bases). The germline V gene has CDR1 MNHEY and CDR2 SVGEGT. The V end lost 2 bases, the J end lost 4 bases, and 9 bases lay between the germline ends. The CDR3 extends over 14 amino acids. The CDR3 protein is CASSYPWGNQPQHF. CDR3 sequence (DNA): TGTGCCAGCAGTTACCCGTGGGGGAATCAGCCCCAGCATTTT.

The chain has TRBV11-2 and TRBJ1-6, with 9 bases aligning to TRBD1. Germline-derived CDR1 and CDR2 are SGHAT and FQNNGV. The CDR3 totals 15 residues. The V gene end was trimmed by 1 base and the J gene end by 7 bases; junction bases not matched to a gene: 2. In DNA form, the CDR3 reads TGTGCCAGCAGCTTAGTGACAGGGGGAAATTCACCCCTCCACTTT. Translated, it gives CASSLVTGGNSPLHF.

This clonotype was recorded a few times. The gene calls are TRBV5-5 and TRBJ1-3; tentatively, D is TRBD1 (5 bases). The V gene's germline CDR1 is SGHKS and CDR2 YYEKEE (reference sequence). Trimming removed 4 bases at V and 4 bases at J, with 15 bases between. CDR3 length equals 15 residues. The CDR3 bases are TGTGCCAGCAGCCTGAACCGGCCAGGGGGAAACACCATATATTTT. Translated, it gives CASSLNRPGGNTIYF.

The chain combines TRBV29-1 with TRBJ2-7; TRBD1 matches 8 bases. The germline V gene has CDR1 SQVTM and CDR2 ANQGSEA. V lost 7 bases and J lost 5; bases outside the gene matches: 7. The length of the CDR3 is 12 residues. The DNA for the CDR3 is TGCAGCGGTAAGGACAGGGCCCACGAGCAGTACTTC. The encoded protein is CSGKDRAHEQYF.

This clonotype was seen only a few times. This chain links TRBV18 with TRBJ1-1; D is ambiguous. This CDR3 spans 12 amino acids. The V and J ends lost 2 bases and 10 bases respectively, with 11 bases between them. Looked up from germline, CDR1 is KGHSH and CDR2 is LQKENI. The CDR3 DNA follows: TGTGCCAGCTCACCAGAACAGAGTGGAGCTTTCTTT. Protein product: CASSPEQSGAFF. Based on the CDR3 plus reference TRBV18 and TRBJ1-1, the full variable domain is NAGVMQNPRHLVRRRGQEARLRCSPMKGHSHVYWYRQLPEEGLKFMVYLQKENIIDESGMPKERFSAEFPKEGPSILRIQQVVRGDSAAYFCASSPEQSGAFFGQGTRLTVV.

This rearrangement joins TRBV9 to TRBJ1-1; no clear D. The ends were cut back, 2 bases at V and 6 bases at J, with 8 bases in the middle. Per the germline V gene, CDR1 is SGDLS and CDR2 is YYNGEE. This CDR3 has 12 residues. CDR3 residues: CASSVEGPEAFF. The CDR3 bases are TGTGCCAGCAGCGTTGAGGGTCCTGAAGCTTTCTTT.

This clonotype was observed a handful of times. The CDR3 nucleotides read TGCGCCAGCAGCCAAGATCTCGGTCGAGGTTATTCACCCCTCCACTTT. This encodes CASSQDLGRGYSPLHF. V is TRBV4-3 and J is TRBJ1-6; D is unclear. Trimming took 0 bases from V and 8 from J, leaving 14 bases between them. CDR3 length equals 16 residues. Germline values: CDR1 LGHNA, CDR2 YSLEER.